These 11 T cell receptor beta chains share one sample of origin, sequenced in a study of neurological immune-mediated disorders. TCRdb re-derived calls from the 5' RACE reads in MiXCR, one entry per CDR3 protein. The sample gives about 46,000 distinct CDR3 sequences, under 2% of which show up once; roughly 2.1% is in the top ten. The sequenced sample was PBMCs. The receptor set was obtained from a woman aged 40 to 50 with multiple sclerosis.

Comment on this clonotype: A much larger clone differs by one base, so this may be a read error. This CDR3 is missing its conserved last phenylalanine or tryptophan, likely due to a read error. The chain uses TRBV20-1 and TRBJ2-3; no reliable D call. This CDR3 spans 11 amino acids. V was pared by 8 bases and J by 0 bases, with 6 bases between. Germline CDR1 and CDR2: DFQATT and SNEGSKA (reference sequence). CDR3 sequence: CSFPSTDTQYC. CDR3 DNA: TGCAGTTTTCCCAGCACAGATACGCAGTATTGT.

This clonotype was detected many times. The chain is built from TRBV5-1 and TRBJ2-7, with TRBD1 identical over 9 bases. The CDR3 is 14 amino acids. Germline CDR1 is SGHRS and CDR2 is YFSETQ. V shed 2 bases, J shed 5 bases, and the junction held 5 bases outside the gene matches. In DNA form, the CDR3 reads TGCGCCAGCAGCTTAACAGGGGGCTTCGACGAGCAGTACTTC. This codes for CASSLTGGFDEQYF. The whole variable domain, remainder taken from reference TRBV5-1 and TRBJ2-7, is KAGVTQTPRYLIKTRGQQVTLSCSPISGHRSVSWYQQTPGQGLQFLFEYFSETQRNKGNFPGRFSGRQFSNSRSEMNVSTLELGDSALYLCASSLTGGFDEQYFGPGTRLTVT.

This clonotype appeared many times. The CDR3 sequence is CAISQGDGDAEAFF. The CDR3 bases are TGTGCCATCAGCCAAGGGGACGGTGACGCTGAAGCTTTCTTT. This sequence joins TRBV10-3 and TRBJ1-1; D might be TRBD1 (5 bases). The CDR3 is made up of 14 amino acids. The V end lost 6 bases, the J end lost 6 bases, and 17 bases lay between the germline ends. Germline V gives CDR1 ENHRY, CDR2 SYGVKD.

This clonotype showed up many times. J is TRBJ1-2 and V is TRBV6-2 or TRBV6-3; D is undetermined. V was cut by 7 bases and J by 8 bases, with 17 bases left in between. This CDR3 is built from 13 residues. Per germline, CDR1 MNHEY and CDR2 SVGEGT. This CDR3 is CASTSRAPYGYTF. The DNA of the CDR3 is TGTGCCAGCACCTCCCGAGCCCCGTACGGCTACACCTTC.

This clonotype has a count of ten or more. The rearrangement links TRBV5-1 to TRBJ2-2, with D maybe TRBD2 (5 bases). Per the germline V gene, CDR1 is SGHRS and CDR2 is YFSETQ. V lost 0 bases, J lost 4 bases, and 10 bases lay in between. This CDR3 spans 15 amino acids. The CDR3 reads CASSLAGRGTGELFF. The CDR3, as DNA: TGCGCCAGCAGCTTGGCGGGTCGGGGCACCGGGGAGCTGTTTTTT.

This clonotype was counted many times. J is TRBJ1-1 and V is TRBV5-1, with a weak D call TRBD1 (5 bases). The length of the CDR3 is 13 residues. Trimming removed 0 bases from V and 4 bases from J, with 7 bases in between. Per the germline V gene, CDR1 is SGHRS and CDR2 is YFSETQ. Here the CDR3 reads CASSLGGVTEAFF. The CDR3 DNA is TGCGCCAGCAGCTTGGGAGGGGTCACTGAAGCTTTCTTT.

The table lists this clonotype with many counts. The chain combines TRBV20-1 with TRBJ2-3; 11 bases align to TRBD2. The CDR3 consists of 16 residues. Germline values: CDR1 DFQATT, CDR2 SNEGSKA (reference sequence). With V trimmed by 2 bases and J by 10 bases, 14 bases remained unmatched. CDR3 region: CSARNTSGGPFSAQYF. The CDR3 DNA reads as TGCAGTGCTAGAAATACTAGCGGGGGCCCCTTCAGTGCGCAGTATTTT.

Ten or more counts support this clonotype. The chain employs TRBV4-1 and TRBJ2-3, with unresolved D. CDR1 is MGHRA, CDR2 YSYEKL, per germline. There are 13 residues in the CDR3. V gave up 2 bases and J gave up 8 bases, with 11 bases separating them. In DNA form, the CDR3 reads TGCGCCAGCAGCCAAAACACTGCTGGTACGCAGTATTTT. This sequence encodes CASSQNTAGTQYF.

In this sample, this clonotype turned up many times. The V call is TRBV10-3, the J call TRBJ2-7, with 9 bases fitting TRBD1. V shed 8 bases, J shed 2 bases, and the junction held 4 bases outside the gene matches. The CDR3 spans 13 residues. In germline, CDR1 is ENHRY, CDR2 SYGVKD. CDR3 sequence: CAIGDRAAYEQYF. CDR3 DNA sequence: TGTGCCATCGGGGACAGGGCCGCCTACGAGCAGTACTTC.

There are many counts of this clonotype. The rearrangement uses TRBV20-1 and TRBJ2-1; 8 nucleotides line up with TRBD1. V trimming: 3 bases; J trimming: 4 bases; junction bases outside the gene matches: 5. This CDR3 contains 14 residues. Looked up from germline, CDR1 is DFQATT and CDR2 is SNEGSKA (reference sequence). The DNA of the CDR3 is TGCAGTGCTAGGAGACAGGGGCTTTACAATGAGCAGTTCTTC. As protein: CSARRQGLYNEQFF.

This clonotype came up many times. J is TRBJ1-1 and V is TRBV5-1, with TRBD1 identical over 7 bases. From germline, CDR1 is SGHRS and CDR2 YFSETQ. The J segment lost 4 bases and the V segment lost 0 bases, leaving 6 bases of the junction unmatched. The CDR3 spans 15 residues. CDR3 nucleotides: TGCGCCAGCAGCTTGGGACAGGGCGGGGGCACTGAAGCTTTCTTT. Its protein product is CASSLGQGGGTEAFF. Full variable domain (missing parts from reference TRBV5-1 and TRBJ1-1): KAGVTQTPRYLIKTRGQQVTLSCSPISGHRSVSWYQQTPGQGLQFLFEYFSETQRNKGNFPGRFSGRQFSNSRSEMNVSTLELGDSALYLCASSLGQGGGTEAFFGQGTRLTVV.